The entry that follows covers one T cell receptor (beta chain) sequence. This clone is a singleton in its sample. No antigen is known for it. Base qualities are missing; no much larger clone stands one base away. The immunoSEQ Assay, a bias-controlled multiplex PCR, was used to amplify TCRbeta CDR3 regions from genomic DNA. The paper's data handling went like this. The number of nucleated cells in each sample was estimated by amplification of reference gene primers within the assay. To quantify the absolute abundance of each unique TCRbeta CDR3 rearrangement, sequence reads were collapsed and filtered. For each sample, productive Simpson clonality was calculated as the square root of Simpson's diversity index across productive rearrangements. TCRdb carries this immuneACCESS record with in-frame sequences only. Its versions omit some clonotypes, under half of them owing to an unresolved V gene in the studies checked, with the rest unexplained. V and J calls and clone size follow that table, whereas D and trimming were derived from the DNA. The sample table holds about 110,000 clones, of which roughly 70% were seen once. Around 1.9% of the sample is held by the ten biggest clonotypes.

In the germline V gene (reference sequence), CDR1 corresponds to LNHNV and CDR2 to YYDKDF. Counted from cysteine to phenylalanine, this CDR3 has 15 amino acids. The read is trimmed to its CDR3 DNA, 45 bases read in frame from base 1. V is trimmed back by 0 bases and J by 4 bases, and the junction contains 4 bases that no gene match accounts for. This specimen belongs to a study of blood T cell repertoires in COVID-19 (dated by TCRdb to the early 2020s). Notes on the research overall: Collaborator samples came from the United States, Italy and Spain and covered acute and convalescent phases of COVID-19. The prospective study material was composed of cDNA or gDNA derived from T cells, B-cell-depleted T cells, or PBMCs. Subjects who had been exposed to COVID-19, were actively infected with it, or had recovered from it provided the deeply sampled blood TCRbeta repertoires that made up the dataset. The repertoires were made available in a free public database intended to serve as a resource for research on the immune response to SARS-CoV-2. Samples came from the ongoing ImmuneRACE study (first 160 participants) plus 1,254 subjects from 6 global collaborators. Sample metadata almost always included a de-identified subject ID, COVID-19 status, age in years and sex. Where HLA class I and class II types were available, the types were taken from metadata supplied by the sample provider, not from assay-based typing.

Points the paper makes about the study in general: How much clinical and demographic metadata was included differed by source and by participant, and the metadata was provided uncurated.

Whole blood was collected in K2EDTA tubes by collaborating institutions according to the institutions' own protocols. For TCRbeta analysis, collaborator samples were shipped as frozen whole blood, as isolated PBMCs, or as DNA extracted from either sample type. The receptor was isolated from a woman aged 40 to 50 with acute or convalescent COVID-19. This receptor chain uses TRBV15 and TRBJ2-5; 8 of the junction bases match TRBD2. The sequenced sample was peripheral blood. The nucleotide sequence reads TGTGCCACCAGCAGAGATTTCGGGGGGGGAGAGACCCAGTACTTC. Its coded protein is CATSRDFGGGETQYF.